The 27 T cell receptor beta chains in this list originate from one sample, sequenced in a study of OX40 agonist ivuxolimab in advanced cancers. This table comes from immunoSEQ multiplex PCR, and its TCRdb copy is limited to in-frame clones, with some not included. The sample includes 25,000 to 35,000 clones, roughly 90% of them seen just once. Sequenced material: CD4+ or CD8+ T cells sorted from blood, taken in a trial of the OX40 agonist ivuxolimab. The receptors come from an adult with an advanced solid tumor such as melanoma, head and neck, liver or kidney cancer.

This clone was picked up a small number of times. Here the CDR3 reads CASGDPGTDTQYF. CDR3 nucleotides: TGTGCCAGCGGGGATCCGGGCACAGATACGCAGTATTTT. The V and J genes are TRBV11-3 and TRBJ2-3, with D unresolved. CDR1 and CDR2 (germline): SGHNT, YENEEA. There are 13 residues in the CDR3. V was shortened by 8 bases and J by 1 base, with 10 bases between the two germline ends.

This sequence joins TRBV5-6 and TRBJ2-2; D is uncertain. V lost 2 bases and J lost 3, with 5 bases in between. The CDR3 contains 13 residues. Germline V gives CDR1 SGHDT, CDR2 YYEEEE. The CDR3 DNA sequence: TGTGCCAGCAGCTTATCGGACACCGGGGAGCTGTTTTTT. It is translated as CASSLSDTGELFF.

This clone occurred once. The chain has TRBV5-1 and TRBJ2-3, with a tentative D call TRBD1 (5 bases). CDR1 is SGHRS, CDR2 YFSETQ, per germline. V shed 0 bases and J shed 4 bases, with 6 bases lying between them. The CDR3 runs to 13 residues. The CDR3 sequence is CASSLGGADTQYF. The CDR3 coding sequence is TGCGCCAGCAGCTTGGGGGGCGCAGATACGCAGTATTTT.

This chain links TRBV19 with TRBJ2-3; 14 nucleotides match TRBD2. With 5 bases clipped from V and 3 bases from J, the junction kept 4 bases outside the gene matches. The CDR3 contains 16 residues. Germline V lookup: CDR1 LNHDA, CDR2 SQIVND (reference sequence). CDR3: CASSFRLAGGTDTQYF. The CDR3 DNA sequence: TGTGCCAGTAGTTTTCGACTAGCGGGAGGGACAGATACGCAGTATTTT.

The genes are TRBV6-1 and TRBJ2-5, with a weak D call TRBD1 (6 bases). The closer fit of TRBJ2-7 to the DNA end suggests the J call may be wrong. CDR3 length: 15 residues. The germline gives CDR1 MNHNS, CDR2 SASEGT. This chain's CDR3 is CASSYSRDTLYEQYF. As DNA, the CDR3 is TGTGCCAGCAGCTATAGCCGGGACACATTATACGAGCAGTACTTC.

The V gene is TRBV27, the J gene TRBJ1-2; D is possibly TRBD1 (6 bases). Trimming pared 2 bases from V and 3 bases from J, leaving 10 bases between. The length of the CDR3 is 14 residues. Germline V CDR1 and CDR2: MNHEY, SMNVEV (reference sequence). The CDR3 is CASSLQRQDYGYTF. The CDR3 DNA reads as TGTGCCAGCAGTTTACAAAGACAGGACTATGGCTACACCTTC.

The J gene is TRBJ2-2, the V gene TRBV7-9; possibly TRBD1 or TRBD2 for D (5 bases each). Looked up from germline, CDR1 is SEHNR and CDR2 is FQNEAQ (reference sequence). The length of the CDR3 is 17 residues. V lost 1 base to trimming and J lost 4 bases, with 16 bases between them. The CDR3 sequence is CASSLEYGYGTTGELFF. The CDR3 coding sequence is TGTGCCAGCAGCTTAGAGTATGGTTATGGGACCACCGGGGAGCTGTTTTTT.

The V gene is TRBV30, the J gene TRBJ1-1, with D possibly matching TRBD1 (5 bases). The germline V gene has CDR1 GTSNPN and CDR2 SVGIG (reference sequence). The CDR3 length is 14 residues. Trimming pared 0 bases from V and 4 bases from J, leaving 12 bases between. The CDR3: CAWSVRGGSTEAFF. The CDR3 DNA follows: TGTGCCTGGAGTGTACGGGGGGGGTCCACTGAAGCTTTCTTT. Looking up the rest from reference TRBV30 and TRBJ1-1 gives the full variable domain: SQTIHQWPATLVQPVGSPLSLECTVEGTSNPNLYWYRQAAGRGLQLLFYSVGIGQISSEVPQNLSASRPQDRQFILSSKKLLLSDSGFYLCAWSVRGGSTEAFFGQGTRLTVV.

Written as DNA, the CDR3 is TGTGCCAGCAGCCAAGGAGTTGACATGGCGGTTAATGAAAGGTGGCAGTACTTC. Translating it yields CASSQGVDMAVNERWQYF. The chain employs TRBV4-2 and TRBJ2-7, with D unclear. CDR1 and CDR2 (germline): LGHNA, YNFKEQ. The CDR3 spans 18 residues. Deletions cut 1 base from V and 9 bases from J, with 28 bases between.

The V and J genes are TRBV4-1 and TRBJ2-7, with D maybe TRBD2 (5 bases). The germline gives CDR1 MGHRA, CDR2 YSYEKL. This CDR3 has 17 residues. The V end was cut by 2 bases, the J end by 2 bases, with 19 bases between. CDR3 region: CASSQLFGLGSTYEQYF. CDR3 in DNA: TGCGCCAGCAGCCAATTATTCGGACTGGGGAGCACCTACGAGCAGTACTTC.

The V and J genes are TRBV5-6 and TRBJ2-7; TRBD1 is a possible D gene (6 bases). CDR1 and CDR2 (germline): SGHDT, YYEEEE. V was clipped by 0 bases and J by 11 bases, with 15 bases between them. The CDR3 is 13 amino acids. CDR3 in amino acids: CASSLGRGAGEYF. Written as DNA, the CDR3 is TGTGCCAGCAGCTTGGGCAGGGGTGCAGGGGAGTACTTC.

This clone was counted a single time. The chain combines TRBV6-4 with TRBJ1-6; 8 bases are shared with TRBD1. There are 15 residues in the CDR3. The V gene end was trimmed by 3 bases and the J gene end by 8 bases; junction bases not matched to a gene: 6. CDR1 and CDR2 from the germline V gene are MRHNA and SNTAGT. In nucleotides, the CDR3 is TGTGCCAGCAGTGAGAGTAGGACAGGGTATTCACCCCTCCACTTT. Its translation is CASSESRTGYSPLHF.

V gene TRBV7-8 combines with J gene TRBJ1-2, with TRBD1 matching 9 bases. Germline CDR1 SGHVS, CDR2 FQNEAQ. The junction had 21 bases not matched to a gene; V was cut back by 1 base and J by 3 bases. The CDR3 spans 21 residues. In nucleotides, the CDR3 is TGTGCCAGCAGCTTAGTGTATGGCCCTGAACAGGGGGCCGAGGGATACTATGGCTACACCTTC. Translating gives CASSLVYGPEQGAEGYYGYTF.

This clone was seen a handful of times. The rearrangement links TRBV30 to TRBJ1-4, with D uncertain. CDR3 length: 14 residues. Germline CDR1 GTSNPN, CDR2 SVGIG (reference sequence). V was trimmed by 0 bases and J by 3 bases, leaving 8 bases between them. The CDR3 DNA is TGTGCCTGGAGTGTTAAGTTATCTAATGAAAAACTGTTTTTT. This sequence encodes CAWSVKLSNEKLFF.

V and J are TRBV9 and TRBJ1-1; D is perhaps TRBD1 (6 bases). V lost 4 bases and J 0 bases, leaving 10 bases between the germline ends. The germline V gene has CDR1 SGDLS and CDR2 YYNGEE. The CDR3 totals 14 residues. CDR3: CASSSGQMNTEAFF. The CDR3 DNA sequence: TGTGCCAGCAGCTCCGGACAGATGAACACTGAAGCTTTCTTT.

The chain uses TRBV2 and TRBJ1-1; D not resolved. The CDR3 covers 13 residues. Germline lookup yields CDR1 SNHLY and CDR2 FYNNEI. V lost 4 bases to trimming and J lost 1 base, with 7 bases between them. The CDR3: CASSGQPNTEAFF. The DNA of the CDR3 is TGTGCCAGCAGTGGGCAGCCGAACACTGAAGCTTTCTTT.

The CDR3 spells CASSSPLGREWGSGTDTQYF. CDR3 nucleotide sequence: TGTGCCAGCAGTTCACCACTGGGGCGGGAGTGGGGGTCGGGCACAGATACGCAGTATTTT. This chain links TRBV7-8 with TRBJ2-3; 7 bases align to TRBD2. J lost 1 base, V lost 6 bases, and 22 bases had no gene match. Germline values: CDR1 SGHVS, CDR2 FQNEAQ. The CDR3 extends over 20 amino acids.

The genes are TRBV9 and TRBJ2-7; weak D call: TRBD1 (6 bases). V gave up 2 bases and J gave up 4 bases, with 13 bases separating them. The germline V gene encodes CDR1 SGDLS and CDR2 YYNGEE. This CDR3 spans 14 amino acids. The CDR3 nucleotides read TGTGCCAGCAGCGTCTTGGACAGTTTTTACGAGCAGTACTTC. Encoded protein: CASSVLDSFYEQYF. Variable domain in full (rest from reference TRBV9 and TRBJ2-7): DSGVTQTPKHLITATGQRVTLRCSPRSGDLSVYWYQQSLDQGLQFLIQYYNGEERAKGNILERFSAQQFPDLHSELNLSSLELGDSALYFCASSVLDSFYEQYFGPGTRLTVT.

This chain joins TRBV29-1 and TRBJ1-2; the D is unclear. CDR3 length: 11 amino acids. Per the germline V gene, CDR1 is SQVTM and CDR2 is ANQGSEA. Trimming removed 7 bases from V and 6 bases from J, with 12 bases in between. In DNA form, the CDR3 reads TGCAGCGCCGTCTGGAGGGATGGCTACACCTTC. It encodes CSAVWRDGYTF.

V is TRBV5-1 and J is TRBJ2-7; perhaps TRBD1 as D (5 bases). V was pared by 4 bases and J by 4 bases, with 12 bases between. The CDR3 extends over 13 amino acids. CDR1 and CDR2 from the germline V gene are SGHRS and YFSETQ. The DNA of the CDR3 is TGCGCCAGCAGCCCACCCGACAGTTACGAGCAGTACTTC. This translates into CASSPPDSYEQYF.

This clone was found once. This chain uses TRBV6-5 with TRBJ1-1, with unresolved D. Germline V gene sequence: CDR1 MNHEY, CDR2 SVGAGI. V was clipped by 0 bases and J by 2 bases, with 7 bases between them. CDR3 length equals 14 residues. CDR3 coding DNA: TGTGCCAGCAGTTACTCGACGGTAAACACTGAAGCTTTCTTT. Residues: CASSYSTVNTEAFF.

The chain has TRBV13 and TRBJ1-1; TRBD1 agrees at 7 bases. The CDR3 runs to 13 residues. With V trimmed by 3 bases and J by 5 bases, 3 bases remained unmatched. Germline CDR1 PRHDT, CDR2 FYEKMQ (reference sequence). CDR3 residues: CASSFKGATEAFF. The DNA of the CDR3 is TGTGCCAGCAGCTTTAAGGGGGCGACTGAAGCTTTCTTT. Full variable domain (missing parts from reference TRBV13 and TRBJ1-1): AAGVIQSPRHLIKEKRETATLKCYPIPRHDTVYWYQQGPGQDPQFLISFYEKMQSDKGSIPDRFSAQQFSDYHSELNMSSLELGDSALYFCASSFKGATEAFFGQGTRLTVV.

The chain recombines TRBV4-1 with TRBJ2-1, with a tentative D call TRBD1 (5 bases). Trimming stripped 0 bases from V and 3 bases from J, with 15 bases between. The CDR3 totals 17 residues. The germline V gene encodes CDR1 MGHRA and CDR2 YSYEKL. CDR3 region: CASSQDPSGRGYNEQFF. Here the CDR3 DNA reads TGCGCCAGCAGCCAAGATCCTTCAGGGCGCGGCTACAATGAGCAGTTCTTC.

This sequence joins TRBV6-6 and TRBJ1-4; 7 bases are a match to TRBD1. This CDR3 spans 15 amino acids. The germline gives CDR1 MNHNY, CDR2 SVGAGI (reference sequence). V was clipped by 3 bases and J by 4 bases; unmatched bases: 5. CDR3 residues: CASSYDRVNNEKLFF. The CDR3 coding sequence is TGTGCCAGCAGTTATGACAGGGTCAATAATGAAAAACTGTTTTTT.

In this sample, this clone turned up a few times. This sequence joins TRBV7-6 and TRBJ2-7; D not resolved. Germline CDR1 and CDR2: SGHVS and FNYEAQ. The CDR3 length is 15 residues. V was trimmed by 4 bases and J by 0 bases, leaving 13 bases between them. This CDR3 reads CASSSRYGGSYEQYF. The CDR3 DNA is TGTGCCAGCAGCTCTCGGTACGGCGGCTCCTACGAGCAGTACTTC.

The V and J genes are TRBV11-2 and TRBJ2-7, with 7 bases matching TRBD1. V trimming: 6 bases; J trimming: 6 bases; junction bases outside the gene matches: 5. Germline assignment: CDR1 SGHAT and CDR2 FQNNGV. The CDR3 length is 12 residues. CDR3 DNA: TGTGCCAGCAGGGACAGGCTTATCGAGCAGTACTTC. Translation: CASRDRLIEQYF.

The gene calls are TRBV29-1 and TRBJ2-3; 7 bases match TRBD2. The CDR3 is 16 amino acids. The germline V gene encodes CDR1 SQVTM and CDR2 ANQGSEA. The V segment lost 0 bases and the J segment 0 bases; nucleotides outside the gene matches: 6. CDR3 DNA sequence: TGCAGCGTTGAAGATTCTAGCGGACCTAGCACAGATACGCAGTATTTT. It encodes CSVEDSSGPSTDTQYF.